This T cell receptor beta chain was captured in a study of blood T cell repertoires in COVID-19. On this clone: The CDR3 carries no conserved terminal phenylalanine or tryptophan, so it likely arises from a read error. The limits of the CDR3 on the DNA are not certain, so only TCRdb's listed CDR3 is given.

Sequenced by immunoSEQ multiplex PCR; TCRdb stores in-frame clones only, minus some. The table has more than 65,000 clones, approximately 90% seen once. Source material: peripheral blood. The origin of this receptor is a human donor in a cohort sampled during active COVID-19.

The CDR3 sequence: CASRGGGGPTSL. The chain uses TRBV27 and TRBJ1-2. Germline V gene lookup returns CDR1 MNHEY and CDR2 SMNVEV (reference sequence). The CDR3 adds up to 12 amino acids, both ends counted.